This T cell receptor (beta chain) was recorded in a study of blood T cells in healthy people across ages. V dropped 2 bases and J dropped 4 bases, with 20 bases sitting between them. Germline V gives CDR1 SGHVS, CDR2 FNYEAQ. CDR3 length: 17 amino acids. It was with a sample-barcoded 5' primer and a J-beta primer mix that a second PCR of about 7 to 12 cycles was run. A 12-random-nucleotide template-switch adaptor tagged each cDNA molecule. TCRdb re-analysed the 5' RACE reads in MiXCR, keeping a single row per CDR3 protein. The repertoire holds about 1.4 million distinct CDR3 sequences, with roughly 64% as singletons.

The chain combines TRBV7-6 with TRBJ1-1, with D perhaps matching TRBD1 (5 bases). Material for sequencing was blood. This clonotype was obtained from a man younger than 35 in good health. CDR3 protein: CASSLRGGGSLGTEAFF. The CDR3 DNA is TGTGCCAGCAGCTTAAGGGGTGGGGGGTCACTGGGCACTGAAGCTTTCTTT.